Sequencing of this TCR beta chain was carried out in a study of post-analysis software for immune sequencing data. In the study overall: In terms of disease course, relapsing-remitting, secondary progressive and progressive-relapsing multiple sclerosis were included.

Trimming removed 9 bases at V and 3 bases at J, with 15 bases between. The CDR3 runs 13 residues. CDR1 and CDR2 from the germline V gene are SGHRS and YFSETQ. Built from TCR beta cDNA, the libraries had unique molecular identifiers in them. TCRdb re-called the PCR reads through MiXCR, storing one row per CDR3 protein. The table has roughly 800,000 distinct CDR3 sequences, around 50% seen once; the top ten hold 4.6%. This clonotype was seen once. The target antigen is unknown. Study conclusions and caveats: With TRBV5-6, TRBV5-1 and TRBV20-1 included, 4 to 6 TRBV segments were more frequent in patients than in controls.

This TCR was recovered from a girl between 10 and 17 years old with multiple sclerosis. Sequencing used blood. This chain joins TRBV5-1 and TRBJ2-5; a possible D gene is TRBD1 (7 bases). In DNA form, the CDR3 reads TGCGCCAACAGGGCGGGGACAGAAGAGACCCAGTACTTC. Amino acid sequence: CANRAGTEETQYF. Looking up the rest from reference TRBV5-1 and TRBJ2-5 gives the full variable domain: KAGVTQTPRYLIKTRGQQVTLSCSPISGHRSVSWYQQTPGQGLQFLFEYFSETQRNKGNFPGRFSGRQFSNSRSEMNVSTLELGDSALYLCANRAGTEETQYFGPGTRLLVL.